This T cell receptor beta chain was sequenced during a study of blood T cell repertoires in COVID-19. Overall study: Acute and convalescent COVID-19 samples came from the United States, Italy and Spain. T cells, B-cell-depleted T cells, or PBMCs provided the cDNA or gDNA that served as material.

Germline V gene lookup returns CDR1 LNHNV and CDR2 YYDKDF (reference sequence). CDR3 length: 16 amino acids. Trimming took 2 bases from V and 1 from J; bases not matched to a gene: 5. Original handling: Nucleated cell number was recorded as an estimate derived from reference gene primer amplification. The assay was immunoSEQ multiplex PCR, and TCRdb's table has in-frame clones only and misses some. Clone size and the V and J calls come from that table; the DNA yielded D and trimming. The sample carries roughly 240,000 clones, approximately 82% recorded once. The genes are TRBV15 and TRBJ1-5, with 7 bases that match TRBD1. This receptor was obtained from a woman over 75 with acute or convalescent COVID-19. Sequencing was done on a sample of peripheral blood. CDR3 in DNA: TGTGCCACCAGCAGAACAGGGGTAGGAAGCAATCAGCCCCAGCATTTT. The encoded protein is CATSRTGVGSNQPQHF. The full variable domain, with the rest looked up from reference TRBV15 and TRBJ1-5, is DAMVIQNPRYQVTQFGKPVTLSCSQTLNHNVMYWYQQKSSQAPKLLFHYYDKDFNNEADTPDNFQSRRPNTSFCFLDIRSPGLGDTAMYLCATSRTGVGSNQPQHFGDGTRLSIL.